The clone carrying this TCR beta chain was counted only a few times. What it recognizes is unknown. Germline values: CDR1 MNHEY, CDR2 SMNVEV (reference sequence). The length of the CDR3 is 13 residues. Trimming cost V 10 bases and J 5 bases, with 15 bases left between them. This specimen comes from a study of cytomegalovirus exposure and HLA in healthy donors. Study conclusions and caveats: In an earlier analysis, about 87% or about 30%: the productive usage of most TCR beta V segments. In a later analysis, most CMV-associated TCR beta chains appeared HLA-restricted.

Amplification used 60 Vbeta primers and 13 Jbeta primers. In the original analysis: Per a later analysis, the number of unique TCR beta chains was about 80 million, of which some 9.9 million were shared. Produced via immunoSEQ multiplex PCR; TCRdb's table is partial and in-frame only. Clone size and the V and J calls come from that table; the DNA yielded D and trimming. Of over 100,000 clones in the sample, 8.5% to 10% were seen once. Sequenced sample: PBMCs. The clonotype originates from a man in his forties or fifties in good health and CMV-seronegative. V usage is TRBV27 and J usage is TRBJ1-5; D might be TRBD1 (6 bases). CDR3 sequence: CAIAPAGDQPQHF. CDR3 DNA sequence: TGTGCCATAGCACCCGCAGGGGATCAGCCCCAGCATTTT.